This TCR beta chain stems from a study of CD8+CD57+ T cells in acquired aplastic anemia. Study summary: The mean DNA yield obtained from sorted CD4+ and CD8+ cells came to 3.2 ug. Broader study findings: Patients and controls shared some 30 CD8+ CDR3 sequences, highly expressed in patients. In CD8+ cells, Simpson's diversity showed no significant difference between patients and controls.

Germline CDR1 SGHRS, CDR2 YFSETQ. V dropped 0 bases and J dropped 1; count of bases not matched to a gene: 3. The CDR3 consists of 16 residues. By flow cytometry, patients selected for sequencing had shown an expansion of CD8+CD57+ cells. All participating patients were living with severe acquired aplastic anemia. There are many counts of this clonotype. As yet, its antigen is unknown. TCR beta VDJ and CDR3 profiles were obtained from a genomic DNA template. TCRdb re-derived calls from the reads in MiXCR, one entry per CDR3 protein. The table includes over 250,000 distinct CDR3 sequences, under 60% detected once.

The chain combines TRBV5-1 with TRBJ2-3; 9 positions agree with TRBD2. The source material was sorted CD4+, CD8+, or CD8+CD57+ T cells (not recorded which) from PBMCs. The source of this sequence is a human donor with aplastic anemia. The CDR3 is CASSLGVAGGTDTQYF. CDR3 DNA: TGCGCCAGCAGCTTGGGAGTAGCGGGGGGCACAGATACGCAGTATTTT.